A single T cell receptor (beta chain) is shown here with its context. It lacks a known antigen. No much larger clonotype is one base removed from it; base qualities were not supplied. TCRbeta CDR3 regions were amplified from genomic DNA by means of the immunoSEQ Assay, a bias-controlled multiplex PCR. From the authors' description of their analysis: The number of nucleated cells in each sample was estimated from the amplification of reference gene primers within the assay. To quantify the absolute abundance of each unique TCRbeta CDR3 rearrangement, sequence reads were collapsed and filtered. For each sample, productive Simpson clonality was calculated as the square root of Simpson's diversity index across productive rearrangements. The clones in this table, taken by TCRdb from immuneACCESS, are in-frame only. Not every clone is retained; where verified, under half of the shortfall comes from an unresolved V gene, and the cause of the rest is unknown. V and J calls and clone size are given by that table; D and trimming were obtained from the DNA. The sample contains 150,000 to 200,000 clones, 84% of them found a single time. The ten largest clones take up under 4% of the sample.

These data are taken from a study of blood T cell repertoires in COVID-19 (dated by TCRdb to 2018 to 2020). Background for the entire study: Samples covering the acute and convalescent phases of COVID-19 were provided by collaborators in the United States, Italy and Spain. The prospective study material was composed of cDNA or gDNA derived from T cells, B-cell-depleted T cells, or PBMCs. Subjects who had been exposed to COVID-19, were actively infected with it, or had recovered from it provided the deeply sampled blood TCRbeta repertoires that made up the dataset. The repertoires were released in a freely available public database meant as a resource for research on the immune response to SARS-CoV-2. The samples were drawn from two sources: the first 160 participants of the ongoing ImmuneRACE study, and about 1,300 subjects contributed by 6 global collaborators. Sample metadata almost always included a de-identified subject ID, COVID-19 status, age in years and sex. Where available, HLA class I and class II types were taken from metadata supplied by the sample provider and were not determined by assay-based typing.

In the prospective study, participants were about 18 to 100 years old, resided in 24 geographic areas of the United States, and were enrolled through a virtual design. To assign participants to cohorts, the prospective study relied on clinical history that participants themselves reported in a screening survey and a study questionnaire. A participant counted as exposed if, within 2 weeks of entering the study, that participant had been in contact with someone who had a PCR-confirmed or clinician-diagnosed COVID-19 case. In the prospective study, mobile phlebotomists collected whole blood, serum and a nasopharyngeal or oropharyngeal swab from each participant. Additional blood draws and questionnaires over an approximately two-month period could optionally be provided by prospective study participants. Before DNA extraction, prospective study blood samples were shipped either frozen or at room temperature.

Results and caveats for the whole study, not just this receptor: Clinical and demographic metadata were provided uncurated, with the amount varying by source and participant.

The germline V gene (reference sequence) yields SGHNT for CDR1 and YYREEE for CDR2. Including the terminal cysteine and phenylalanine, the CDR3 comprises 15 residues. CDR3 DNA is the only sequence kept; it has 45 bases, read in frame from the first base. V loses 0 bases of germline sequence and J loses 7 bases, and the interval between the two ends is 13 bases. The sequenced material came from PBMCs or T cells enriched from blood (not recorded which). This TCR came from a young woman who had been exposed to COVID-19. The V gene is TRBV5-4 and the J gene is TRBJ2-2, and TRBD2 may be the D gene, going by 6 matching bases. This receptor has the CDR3 CASSLEVGRDGELFF. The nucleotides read TGTGCCAGCAGCTTGGAGGTGGGGCGGGACGGGGAGCTGTTTTTT. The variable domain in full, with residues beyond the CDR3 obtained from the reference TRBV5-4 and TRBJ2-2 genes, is ETGVTQSPTHLIKTRGQQVTLRCSSQSGHNTVSWYQQALGQGPQFIFQYYREEENGRGNFPPRFSGLQFPNYSSELNVNALELDDSALYLCASSLEVGRDGELFFGEGSRLTVL.